Described below is a single T cell receptor (beta chain) sequence and its context. Its antigen is not identified. TCRdb keeps only in-frame clones here, not all; method: immunoSEQ multiplex PCR. The repertoire holds fewer than 100,000 clones, about 80% seen once, with roughly 1.6% in the top ten. The CDR3 sequence is 14 residues long. With 1 base removed from V and 0 bases from J, the gap between germline ends came to 6 bases. Per the germline V gene, CDR1 is SGHRS and CDR2 is YFSETQ. This entry comes from a study of OX40 agonist ivuxolimab in advanced cancers. Whole-study context: Past anti-PD-1, anti-PD-L1 or anti-CTLA-4 therapy was accepted, and around 40% had received some. Partial responses were seen in three patients, one with hepatocellular carcinoma and two with cutaneous melanoma. Study-level results: Within 6 weeks, CD4+ and CD8+ blood T cells expanded clonally at 0.1 to 3.0 mg/kg. Certain nonresponding patients likewise had low normalized T-cell clonal expansion.

This chain links TRBV5-1 with TRBJ2-3; D gene ambiguous. The material was CD4+ or CD8+ T cells sorted from blood, obtained in a trial of the OX40 agonist ivuxolimab. The TCR sequence derives from an adult with an advanced solid tumor such as melanoma, head and neck, liver or kidney cancer. The CDR3 DNA reads TGCGCCAGCAGCTTGCGGCGGAGCACAGATACGCAGTATTTT. Amino acids: CASSLRRSTDTQYF.